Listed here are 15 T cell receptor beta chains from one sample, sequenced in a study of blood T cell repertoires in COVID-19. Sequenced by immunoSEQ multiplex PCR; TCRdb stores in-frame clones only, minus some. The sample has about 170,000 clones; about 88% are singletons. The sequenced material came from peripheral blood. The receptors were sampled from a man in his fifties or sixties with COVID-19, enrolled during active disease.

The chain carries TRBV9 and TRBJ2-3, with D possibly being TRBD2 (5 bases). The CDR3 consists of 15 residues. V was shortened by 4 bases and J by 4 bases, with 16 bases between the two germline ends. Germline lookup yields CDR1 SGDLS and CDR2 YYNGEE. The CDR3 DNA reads TGTGCCAGCAGCCCGCAACCGGGATTCTCAGATACGCAGTATTTT. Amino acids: CASSPQPGFSDTQYF.

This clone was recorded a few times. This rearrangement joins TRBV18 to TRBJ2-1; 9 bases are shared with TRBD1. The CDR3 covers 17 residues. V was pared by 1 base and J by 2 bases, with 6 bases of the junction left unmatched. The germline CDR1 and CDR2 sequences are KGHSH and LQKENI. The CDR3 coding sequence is TGTGCCAGCTCACCACGACAGGGGGATAAGGCCTACAATGAGCAGTTCTTC. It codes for CASSPRQGDKAYNEQFF.

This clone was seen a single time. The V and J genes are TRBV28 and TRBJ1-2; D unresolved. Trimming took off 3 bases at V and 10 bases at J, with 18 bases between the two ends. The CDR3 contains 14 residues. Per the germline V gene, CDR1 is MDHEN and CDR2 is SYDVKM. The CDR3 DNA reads TGTGCCAGCAGTTTCGAGGGCGAAGGGAGGGACTACACCTTC. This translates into CASSFEGEGRDYTF.

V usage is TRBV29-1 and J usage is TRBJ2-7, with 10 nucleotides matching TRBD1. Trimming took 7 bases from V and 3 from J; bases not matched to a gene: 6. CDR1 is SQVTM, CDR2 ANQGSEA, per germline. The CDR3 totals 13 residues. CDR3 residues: CSGGTGDGYEQYF. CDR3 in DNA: TGCAGCGGCGGGACAGGGGACGGCTACGAGCAGTACTTC.

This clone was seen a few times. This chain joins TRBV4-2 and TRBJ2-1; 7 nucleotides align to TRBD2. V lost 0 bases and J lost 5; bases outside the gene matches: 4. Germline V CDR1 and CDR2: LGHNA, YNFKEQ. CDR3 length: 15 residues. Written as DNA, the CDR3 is TGTGCCAGCAGCCAAGAACCACTAGCGAACAATGAGCAGTTCTTC. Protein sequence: CASSQEPLANNEQFF.

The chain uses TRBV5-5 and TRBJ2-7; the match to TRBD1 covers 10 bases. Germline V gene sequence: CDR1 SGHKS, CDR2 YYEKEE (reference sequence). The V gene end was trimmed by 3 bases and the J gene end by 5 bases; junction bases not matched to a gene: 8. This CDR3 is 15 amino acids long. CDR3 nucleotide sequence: TGTGCCAGCAGCTCCCACGGGACAGGGGATGACGAGCAGTACTTC. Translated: CASSSHGTGDDEQYF.

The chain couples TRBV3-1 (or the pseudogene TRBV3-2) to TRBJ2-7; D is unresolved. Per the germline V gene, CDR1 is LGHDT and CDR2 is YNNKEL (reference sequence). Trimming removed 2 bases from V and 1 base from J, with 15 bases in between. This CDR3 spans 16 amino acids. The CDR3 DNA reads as TGTGCCAGCAGCCAACCCCTGTTGTCCACTTCCTACGAGCAGTACTTC. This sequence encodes CASSQPLLSTSYEQYF.

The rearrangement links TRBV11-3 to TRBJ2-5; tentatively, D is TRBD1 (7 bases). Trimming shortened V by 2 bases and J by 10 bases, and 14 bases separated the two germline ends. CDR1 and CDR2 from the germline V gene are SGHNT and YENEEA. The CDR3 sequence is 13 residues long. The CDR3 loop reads CASSLSGGFHQYF. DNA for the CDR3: TGTGCCAGCAGCTTATCAGGGGGGTTCCACCAGTACTTC.

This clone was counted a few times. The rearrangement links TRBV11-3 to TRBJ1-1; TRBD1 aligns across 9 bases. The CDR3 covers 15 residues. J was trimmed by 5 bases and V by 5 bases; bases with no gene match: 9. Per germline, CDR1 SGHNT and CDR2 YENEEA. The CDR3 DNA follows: TGTGCCAGCAGCCGGGGGGACAGGGAGGGAACTGAAGCTTTCTTT. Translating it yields CASSRGDREGTEAFF.

The CDR3: CATSRDGTGGKYEQYF. DNA for the CDR3: TGTGCCACCAGCAGAGATGGAACAGGGGGAAAGTACGAGCAGTACTTC. The chain has TRBV15 and TRBJ2-7; 8 bases agree with TRBD1. The CDR3 covers 16 residues. V trimming: 0 bases; J trimming: 4 bases; junction bases outside the gene matches: 8. Germline V CDR1 and CDR2: LNHNV, YYDKDF (reference sequence). Variable domain in full (rest from reference TRBV15 and TRBJ2-7): DAMVIQNPRYQVTQFGKPVTLSCSQTLNHNVMYWYQQKSSQAPKLLFHYYDKDFNNEADTPDNFQSRRPNTSFCFLDIRSPGLGDTAMYLCATSRDGTGGKYEQYFGPGTRLTVT.

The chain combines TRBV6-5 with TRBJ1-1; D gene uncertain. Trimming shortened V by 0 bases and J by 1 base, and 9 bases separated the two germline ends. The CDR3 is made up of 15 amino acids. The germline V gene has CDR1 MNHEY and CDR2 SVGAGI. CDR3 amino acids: CASSYSWAGNTEAFF. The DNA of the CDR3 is TGTGCCAGCAGTTACTCTTGGGCCGGGAACACTGAAGCTTTCTTT.

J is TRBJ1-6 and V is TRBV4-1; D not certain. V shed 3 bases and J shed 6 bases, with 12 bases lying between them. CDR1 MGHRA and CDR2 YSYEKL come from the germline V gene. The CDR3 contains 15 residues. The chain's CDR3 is CASSHGQAVNSPLHF. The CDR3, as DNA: TGCGCCAGCAGCCACGGTCAAGCGGTTAATTCACCCCTCCACTTT.

The CDR3 nucleotides read TGTGCCAGCAGACCAACAGGGGACACTGAAGCTTTCTTT. Residues: CASRPTGDTEAFF. V and J are TRBV28 and TRBJ1-1; TRBD1 agrees at 7 bases. The CDR3 consists of 13 residues. Germline V gene lookup returns CDR1 MDHEN and CDR2 SYDVKM. Trimming removed 6 bases from V and 3 bases from J; junction bases left unmatched: 4.

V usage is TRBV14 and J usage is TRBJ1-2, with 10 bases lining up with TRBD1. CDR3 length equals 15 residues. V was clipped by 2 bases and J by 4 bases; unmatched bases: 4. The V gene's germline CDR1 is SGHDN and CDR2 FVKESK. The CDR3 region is CASSQMTGGAYGYTF. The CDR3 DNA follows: TGTGCCAGCAGCCAAATGACAGGGGGCGCCTATGGCTACACCTTC.

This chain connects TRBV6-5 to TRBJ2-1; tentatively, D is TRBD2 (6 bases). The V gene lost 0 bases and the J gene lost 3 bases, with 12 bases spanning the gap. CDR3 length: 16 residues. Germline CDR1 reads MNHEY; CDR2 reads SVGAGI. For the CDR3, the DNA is TGTGCCAGCAGTTACTCTTCTGCGGGGTACTACAATGAGCAGTTCTTC. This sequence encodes CASSYSSAGYYNEQFF.